This T cell receptor (beta chain) was recorded in a study of blood T cell repertoires in COVID-19. There are a few counts of this clone. Trimming removed 5 bases at V and 2 bases at J, with 19 bases between. The CDR3 consists of 16 residues. The germline gives CDR1 PRHDT, CDR2 FYEKMQ (reference sequence). TCRdb keeps only in-frame clones here, not all; method: immunoSEQ multiplex PCR. The sample records some 140,000 clones, 83% being singletons. The sequencing sample was made of PBMCs or T cells enriched from blood (not recorded which). The source is a man aged 25-45 years who had recovered from COVID-19. The chain joins TRBV13 to TRBJ2-7; TRBD2 is a possible D gene (5 bases). The DNA of the CDR3 is TGTGCCAGCAGCCGCCGAGGGCTAGTCCCTCCCTACGAGCAGTACTTC. Protein: CASSRRGLVPPYEQYF.